The source of this TCR beta chain is a study of Graves' ophthalmopathy and Graves' hyperthyroidism. This clonotype was observed a handful of times. Using RNA transcripts, the TCR beta CDR3 regions were amplified. A first-round RT-PCR used HTBI primers, followed by a second-round multiplex PCR. In TCRdb, the multiplex PCR reads were re-called with MiXCR into one record per CDR3 protein. Among approximately 1.2 million distinct CDR3 sequences listed, 35% to 45% were seen once. The sequence was collected from an adult man with Graves' hyperthyroidism. What was sequenced was peripheral blood or thyroid tissue (not recorded which).

For the CDR3, the DNA is TGTGCCAGCAGTATTAGGACAGGGGCCACTGAAGCTTTCTTT. Encoded protein: CASSIRTGATEAFF. The chain carries TRBV12-3 or TRBV12-4 and TRBJ1-1; TRBD1 matches 9 bases. J gave up 4 bases and V 5 bases, and 5 bases lay outside the gene matches. The CDR3 contains 14 residues.